This is a list of T cell receptor beta chains from one sample in a study of cytomegalovirus exposure and HLA in healthy donors. TCRdb's table, derived via immunoSEQ multiplex PCR, lists solely in-frame clones and lacks some. The profile shows 95,000 to 120,000 clones, 74% of them singletons. The specimen sequenced was PBMCs. The receptors were sampled from a woman aged 40 to 50 in good health and CMV-seropositive. The CDR3 runs from the conserved cysteine through the conserved F or W. The D gene is left open where the match is weak. Clone size is stated in some rows and not others, as once, few, many or a class when expanded.

v_gene: TRBV4-3
j_gene: TRBJ1-5
d_gene: TRBD1
abundance: NA
CDR3nt: TGCGCCAGCAGCCAAGTCAGGGGGCATCGTCAGCCCCAGCATTTT
CDR3aa: CASSQVRGHRQPQHF

v_gene: TRBV7-8
j_gene: TRBJ2-7
d_gene: TRBD1
abundance: NA
CDR3nt: TGTGCCAGCAGCCCCATGGGGACAGTCAGTCTCACCAACGAGCAGTACTTC
CDR3aa: CASSPMGTVSLTNEQYF

v_gene: TRBV28
j_gene: TRBJ2-1
d_gene: NA
abundance: NA
CDR3nt: TGTGTTTCAAGGGGGCGGGAGGCTAACAATGAGCAGTTCTTC
CDR3aa: CVSRGREANNEQFF

v_gene: TRBV30
j_gene: TRBJ2-3
d_gene: TRBD2
abundance: NA
CDR3nt: TGTGCCGCGAACCTAGCGGGAGGCGCCACAGATACGCAGTATTTT
CDR3aa: CAANLAGGATDTQYF

v_gene: TRBV27
j_gene: TRBJ1-1
d_gene: NA
abundance: once
CDR3nt: TGTGCCAGCAGTCCAGAGCTCGGCGGATTATCGGAAGCTTTCTTT
CDR3aa: CASSPELGGLSEAFF

v_gene: TRBV30
j_gene: TRBJ1-2
d_gene: NA
abundance: few
CDR3nt: TGTGCCTGGTTAGGGCAGGGCTATGGCTACACCTTC
CDR3aa: CAWLGQGYGYTF

v_gene: TRBV18
j_gene: TRBJ2-3
d_gene: NA
abundance: NA
CDR3nt: TGTGCCAGCTCACCAAACTTAGCGCAGACAGATACGCAGTATTTT
CDR3aa: CASSPNLAQTDTQYF

v_gene: TRBV4-2
j_gene: TRBJ1-1
d_gene: TRBD1
abundance: NA
CDR3nt: TGTGCCAGCAGCCAGCTTACAGGGGGCACTGAAGCTTTCTTT
CDR3aa: CASSQLTGGTEAFF

v_gene: TRBV18
j_gene: TRBJ1-6
d_gene: NA
abundance: NA
CDR3nt: TGTGCCAGCTCAAAACGGGACTCGAGATCACCCCTCCACTTT
CDR3aa: CASSKRDSRSPLHF

v_gene: TRBV4-1
j_gene: TRBJ2-7
d_gene: TRBD1
abundance: NA
CDR3nt: TGCGCCAGCAGCCAAGATCCAGGACAGGGGGAGTACTTC
CDR3aa: CASSQDPGQGEYF

v_gene: TRBV29-1
j_gene: TRBJ1-2
d_gene: NA
abundance: NA
CDR3nt: TGCAGCGTTTCTACTAGGGCCCCCCTGGACTATGGCTACACCTTC
CDR3aa: CSVSTRAPLDYGYTF

v_gene: TRBV27
j_gene: TRBJ2-7
d_gene: TRBD1
abundance: NA
CDR3nt: TGTGCCAGCATCCTCAGGTTACAGGGGGGTTCCTACGAGCAGTACTTC
CDR3aa: CASILRLQGGSYEQYF

v_gene: TRBV19
j_gene: TRBJ2-5
d_gene: TRBD2
abundance: NA
CDR3nt: TGTGCCAGTAGTATGGGGACTAGCGGGAGTGGGGAGACCCAGTACTTC
CDR3aa: CASSMGTSGSGETQYF

v_gene: TRBV28
j_gene: TRBJ1-2
d_gene: NA
abundance: NA
CDR3nt: TGTGCCAGCTATCAGGGGGGCTACACCTTC
CDR3aa: CASYQGGYTF

v_gene: TRBV19
j_gene: TRBJ1-4
d_gene: NA
abundance: NA
CDR3nt: TGTGCCAGTAGCGAGAATGAAAAACTGTTTTTT
CDR3aa: CASSENEKLFF

v_gene: TRBV15
j_gene: TRBJ1-1
d_gene: NA
abundance: NA
CDR3nt: TGTGCCACCAGCAGCAGGGAAAGGATCACTGAAGCTTTCTTT
CDR3aa: CATSSRERITEAFF

v_gene: TRBV14
j_gene: TRBJ2-1
d_gene: NA
abundance: NA
CDR3nt: TGTGCCAGCAGCCTATCGTGGGTGGGGAGCTCCTACAATGAGCAGTTCTTC
CDR3aa: CASSLSWVGSSYNEQFF